One sample yielded the 18 T cell receptor beta chains listed below, sequenced in a study of CD8 T cells in ankylosing spondylitis. General study points: Seemingly distinctive of ankylosing spondylitis blood was a TCR beta motif formed by eight highly homologous variants.

Their specific antigens are unknown. Each CDR3 protein gets one entry after TCRdb re-called the 5' RACE reads with MiXCR. The sample consists of under 450,000 distinct CDR3 sequences, roughly 17% of them appearing once. The material sequenced was blood, either unsorted or a sorted T cell fraction (not recorded which). The receptors were sampled from a male donor with ankylosing spondylitis.

The J gene is TRBJ1-5, the V gene TRBV20-1, with unresolved D. The V end was cut by 1 base, the J end by 5 bases, with 15 bases between. This CDR3 region has 15 residues. CDR1 is DFQATT, CDR2 SNEGSKA, per germline (reference sequence). CDR3: CSARAGRYRDQPQHF. The CDR3 region has the DNA TGCAGTGCTAGAGCCGGTCGATATAGGGATCAGCCCCAGCATTTT.

This clonotype was seen only a few times. The CDR3: CATSRDSRGGQGALDTQYF. The CDR3 region has the DNA TGTGCCACCAGCAGAGATTCACGCGGGGGACAGGGGGCTCTGGATACGCAGTATTTT. The chain couples TRBV15 to TRBJ2-3, with 12 bases that match TRBD1. After removal of 0 bases from V and 6 bases from J, the junction contained 13 bases not matched to a gene. The CDR3 spans 19 residues. CDR1 and CDR2 (germline): LNHNV, YYDKDF (reference sequence).

The genes are TRBV5-5 and TRBJ2-7, with D possibly being TRBD1 or TRBD2 (5 bases each). This CDR3 is 13 amino acids long. The V gene's germline CDR1 is SGHKS and CDR2 YYEKEE (reference sequence). Between the trimmed V and J ends, which lost 0 bases and 5 bases, there was a span of 9 bases. Here the CDR3 DNA reads TGTGCCAGCAGCTTGGAATGGGGGAACGAGCAGTACTTC. It is translated as CASSLEWGNEQYF.

CDR3 sequence: CASSRTSGMTAEQFF. The CDR3 DNA reads TGTGCCAGTAGCCGGACTAGCGGGATGACTGCTGAGCAGTTCTTC. The chain has TRBV19 and TRBJ2-1, with 12 positions matching TRBD2. J lost 9 bases, V lost 6 bases, and 9 bases had no gene match. The CDR3 runs to 15 residues. The germline V gene encodes CDR1 LNHDA and CDR2 SQIVND (reference sequence).

CDR3 nucleotides: TGTGCCAGCAGCTTGGACGCCTCACGTTCTGAAGCTTTCTTT. It is translated as CASSLDASRSEAFF. This chain connects TRBV7-9 to TRBJ1-1, with D unresolved. V was clipped by 3 bases and J by 6 bases, with 14 bases between them. This CDR3 has 14 amino acids. Germline V gene data show CDR1 as SEHNR and CDR2 as FQNEAQ (reference sequence).

The rearrangement links TRBV6-5 to TRBJ1-2; 9 bases map to TRBD1. The germline gives CDR1 MNHEY, CDR2 SVGAGI. J gave up 11 bases and V 3 bases, and 4 bases lay outside the gene matches. The CDR3 covers 12 residues. The CDR3 here is CASSYGQGMYTF. CDR3 DNA: TGTGCCAGCAGTTATGGACAGGGGATGTACACCTTC.

The rearrangement uses TRBV5-1 and TRBJ1-3, with D possibly being TRBD1 (5 bases). This CDR3 region has 14 residues. The germline CDR1 and CDR2 sequences are SGHRS and YFSETQ. V was pared by 3 bases and J by 2 bases, with 9 bases between. The CDR3 protein is CASSYDSPGNTIYF. CDR3 bases: TGCGCCAGCAGCTACGACAGTCCTGGAAACACCATATATTTT.

In this sample, this clonotype turned up a few times. The rearrangement links TRBV11-2 to TRBJ2-2, with TRBD2 identical over 8 bases. The germline V gene has CDR1 SGHAT and CDR2 FQNNGV. V gave up 1 base and J gave up 0 bases; unmatched junction bases: 4. CDR3 size: 17 residues. The CDR3 spells CASSLVSGGPNTGELFF. For the CDR3, the DNA is TGTGCCAGCAGCTTAGTAAGCGGGGGCCCGAACACCGGGGAGCTGTTTTTT.

The chain is built from TRBV29-1 and TRBJ1-1; 10 nucleotides match TRBD1. Germline CDR1 SQVTM, CDR2 ANQGSEA. V lost 7 bases and J lost 11; bases outside the gene matches: 10. The CDR3 covers 12 residues. CDR3 amino acids: CSAPGTGEKAFF. The CDR3 nucleotides read TGCAGCGCCCCCGGGACAGGGGAGAAGGCTTTCTTT.

The chain employs TRBV27 and TRBJ2-7; 9 nucleotides agree with TRBD1. V gave up 7 bases and J gave up 3 bases; unmatched junction bases: 4. Germline CDR1 MNHEY, CDR2 SMNVEV (reference sequence). The CDR3 spans 13 residues. The CDR3 sequence: CASNRGRGYEQYF. The DNA for the CDR3 is TGTGCCAGCAACAGGGGGCGAGGCTACGAGCAGTACTTC.

This sequence joins TRBV4-2 and TRBJ1-2; unclear D gene. The V gene lost 1 base and the J gene lost 8 bases, with 14 bases spanning the gap. Germline-derived CDR1 and CDR2 are LGHNA and YNFKEQ. The CDR3 loop spans 14 amino acids. Here the CDR3 reads CASSQAGEGWGYTF. CDR3 sequence (DNA): TGTGCCAGCAGCCAAGCTGGGGAGGGTTGGGGCTACACCTTC.

This chain joins TRBV15 and TRBJ2-2, with TRBD2 matching over 12 bases. Per germline, CDR1 LNHNV and CDR2 YYDKDF (reference sequence). This CDR3 region has 18 residues. J lost 5 bases, V lost 0 bases, and 7 bases had no gene match. The CDR3 bases are TGTGCCACCAGCAGAGAAAGGCCGGGACTAGCGGGTACCGGGGAGCTGTTTTTT. It codes for CATSRERPGLAGTGELFF.

The V call is TRBV12-3 or TRBV12-4, the J call TRBJ2-5; D is possibly TRBD1 (5 bases). The V end lost 5 bases, the J end lost 5 bases, and 15 bases lay between the germline ends. The CDR3 runs 14 residues. For the CDR3, the DNA is TGTGCCAGCAGTCCAAGACAGACCAGGGAGACCCAGTACTTC. Residues: CASSPRQTRETQYF.

The chain recombines TRBV29-1 with TRBJ2-7, with 7 positions matching TRBD1. V shed 6 bases and J 12 bases; nucleotides not matched to a gene: 11. The CDR3 has 11 amino acids. Germline V gene sequence: CDR1 SQVTM, CDR2 ANQGSEA. For the CDR3, the DNA is TGCAGCGTCGTTATACAGGGGATTCGGTACTTC. Its translation is CSVVIQGIRYF.

This clonotype was seen ten or more times. The chain is built from TRBV27 and TRBJ2-2, with 9 bases aligning to TRBD2. The germline V gene encodes CDR1 MNHEY and CDR2 SMNVEV (reference sequence). The CDR3 spans 15 residues. V shed 6 bases and J 4 bases; nucleotides not matched to a gene: 6. CDR3 sequence reads: CASSIAGVTTGELFF. Written as DNA, the CDR3 is TGTGCCAGCAGCATAGCGGGGGTGACCACCGGGGAGCTGTTTTTT.

This clonotype turned up a few times. The chain couples TRBV4-1 to TRBJ2-3; 9 bases agree with TRBD2. CDR3 length equals 16 residues. CDR1 and CDR2 from the germline V gene are MGHRA and YSYEKL. V lost 4 bases and J lost 0; bases outside the gene matches: 5. CDR3 sequence: CASSPSGDPSTDTQYF. In DNA form, the CDR3 reads TGCGCCAGCAGCCCTAGCGGGGACCCTAGCACAGATACGCAGTATTTT.

This clonotype was detected a few times. V usage is TRBV20-1 and J usage is TRBJ2-3, with TRBD2 identical over 11 bases. Trimming took 4 bases from V and 6 from J; bases not matched to a gene: 6. The CDR3 length is 14 residues. In germline, CDR1 is DFQATT, CDR2 SNEGSKA (reference sequence). The CDR3 sequence is CSAIAGGPGDTQYF. CDR3 bases: TGCAGTGCTATAGCGGGAGGGCCCGGTGATACGCAGTATTTT.

This clonotype was counted a single time. This rearrangement joins TRBV2 to TRBJ2-7, with D possibly being TRBD1 (6 bases). V was shortened by 7 bases and J by 4 bases, with 14 bases between the two germline ends. From germline, CDR1 is SNHLY and CDR2 FYNNEI. This CDR3 is 13 amino acids long. Here the CDR3 reads CASKYREPYEQYF. The DNA of the CDR3 is TGTGCCAGCAAGTACAGGGAACCTTACGAGCAGTACTTC.